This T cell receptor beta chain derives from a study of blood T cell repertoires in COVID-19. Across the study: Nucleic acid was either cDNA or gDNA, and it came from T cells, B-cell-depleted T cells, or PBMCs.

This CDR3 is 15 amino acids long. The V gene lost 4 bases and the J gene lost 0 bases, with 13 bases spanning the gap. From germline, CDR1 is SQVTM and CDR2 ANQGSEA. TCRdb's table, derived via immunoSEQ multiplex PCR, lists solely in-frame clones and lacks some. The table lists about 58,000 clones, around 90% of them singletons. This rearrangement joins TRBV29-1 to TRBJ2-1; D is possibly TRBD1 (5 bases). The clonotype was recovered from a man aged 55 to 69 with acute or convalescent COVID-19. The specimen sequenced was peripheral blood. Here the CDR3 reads CSVGAGSSSYNEQFF. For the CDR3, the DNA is TGCAGCGTTGGAGCAGGGTCTAGCTCCTACAATGAGCAGTTCTTC.